This entry concerns a single T cell receptor (beta chain). The data originate from a study of vaccination and CD4 T cells after COVID-19. The overall study: Convalescent donors were composed of six males and four females, of whom two were Hispanic.

TCRdb re-called the PCR reads with MiXCR, one entry per CDR3 protein. The sample records approximately 17,000 distinct CDR3 sequences, approximately 60% being singletons. Sequences were derived from CD4+ T cells from blood, sampled after SARS-CoV-2 vaccination. The sequence was collected from a human donor who had recovered from COVID-19.

The CDR3 nucleotides read TGTGCCAGCAGTTTAGCAGGGGACACTGAAGCTTTCTTT. Amino acid sequence: CASSLAGDTEAFF. This sequence joins TRBV12-3 or TRBV12-4 and TRBJ1-1; D perhaps matches TRBD1 (5 bases). The V and J ends lost 0 bases and 3 bases respectively, with 5 bases between them. CDR3 length equals 13 residues.